A single sample gave rise to the 12 T cell receptor beta chains below, sequenced in a study of shared clonotypes between healthy human individuals. Repertoires were generated with immunoSEQ multiplex PCR, while TCRdb's copy carries only in-frame clones and drops some. The repertoire includes under 200,000 clones, about 93% of them detected once, and 0.065% to 0.07% sits in the top ten. The specimen was naive CD4+ T cells sorted from blood. Noted subset: CD45RA+ positively selected. The receptors were gathered from a woman in her 30s in good health.

DNA for the CDR3: TGCGCCAGCAGCTCCCCCCCGCGGGGGGACACTGAAGCTTTCTTT. Translating gives CASSSPPRGDTEAFF. This chain uses TRBV4-1 with TRBJ1-1; the D gene is possibly TRBD1 (5 bases). Trimming removed 5 bases at V and 3 bases at J, with 16 bases between. Germline-derived CDR1 and CDR2 are MGHRA and YSYEKL. The CDR3 contains 15 residues.

This clone was seen a single time. V and J are TRBV4-2 and TRBJ1-5; 12 bases agree with TRBD1. The junction had 20 bases not matched to a gene; V was cut back by 4 bases and J by 4 bases. The CDR3 consists of 21 residues. The germline V gene has CDR1 LGHNA and CDR2 YNFKEQ. The CDR3 nucleotides read TGTGCCAGCAGCCCGTTAAGCGCGGGACAGGGGGCTTTGCCGCCAAATCAGCCCCAGCATTTT. It is translated as CASSPLSAGQGALPPNQPQHF.

CDR3 loop: CASSVAGAAGELFF. CDR3 DNA sequence: TGTGCCAGCAGCGTCGCGGGAGCCGCCGGGGAGCTGTTTTTT. J is TRBJ2-2 and V is TRBV9; TRBD2 aligns across 7 bases. Germline CDR1 reads SGDLS; CDR2 reads YYNGEE. The CDR3 is 14 amino acids. Trimming took 2 bases from V and 6 from J; bases not matched to a gene: 4.

V usage is TRBV2 and J usage is TRBJ2-7, with D possibly matching TRBD2 (5 bases). Trimming took 7 bases from V and 4 from J, leaving 17 bases between them. The CDR3 spans 14 residues. CDR1 is SNHLY and CDR2 is FYNNEI in the germline V gene. CDR3 residues: CASKLLASGYEQYF. The CDR3 DNA sequence: TGTGCCAGCAAGCTCTTGGCTTCGGGGTACGAGCAGTACTTC.

V gene TRBV6-5 combines with J gene TRBJ1-3; D is undetermined. There are 14 residues in the CDR3. Germline CDR1 MNHEY, CDR2 SVGAGI. Trimming pared 2 bases from V and 3 bases from J, leaving 8 bases between. For the CDR3, the DNA is TGTGCCAGCAGTTACGACTCCTTTGGAAACACCATATATTTT. Amino acids: CASSYDSFGNTIYF.

The chain is built from TRBV5-1 and TRBJ1-1, with 8 bases aligning to TRBD1. Trimming cost V 4 bases and J 11 bases; bases outside gene matches: 10. This CDR3 has 13 amino acids. CDR1 SGHRS and CDR2 YFSETQ come from the germline V gene. CDR3 sequence: CASSLIGQGLAFF. CDR3 nucleotide sequence: TGCGCCAGCAGCCTAATAGGACAGGGTTTGGCTTTCTTT.

This clone has a count of ten or more. The CDR3 nucleotides read TGTGCCAGTAGTATCACCTTCGCGGTCACAGGGGACAACGTGAACACTGAAGCTTTCTTT. It translates to CASSITFAVTGDNVNTEAFF. V gene TRBV19 combines with J gene TRBJ1-1; 7 nucleotides line up with TRBD1. The germline gives CDR1 LNHDA, CDR2 SQIVND (reference sequence). The V segment lost 3 bases and the J segment 0 bases; nucleotides outside the gene matches: 19. The CDR3 has 20 residues.

On this clone: At one end the junction does not follow the germline gene, possibly because of a read error. Additional DNA sequences in this sample encode the identical CDR3. This sequence joins TRBV27 and TRBJ1-1; possible D gene TRBD1, 6 bases. The germline gives CDR1 MNHEY, CDR2 SMNVEV (reference sequence). The CDR3 sequence is 15 residues long. The CDR3 region has the DNA TGTGCAAGCAGACCCGTCCAAGCAGGACAGCTTGAAGCTTTCTTT. Its translation: CASRPVQAGQLEAFF.

Concerning this clone: The sample holds other DNA sequences that translate to the same CDR3. The chain employs TRBV28 and TRBJ2-7; D is uncertain. Trimming stripped 2 bases from V and 3 bases from J, with 5 bases between. Germline CDR1 MDHEN, CDR2 SYDVKM. The CDR3 is made up of 12 amino acids. The CDR3 is CASSLKGYEQYF. The CDR3 DNA is TGTGCCAGCAGTTTAAAGGGCTACGAGCAGTACTTC.

This chain uses TRBV19 with TRBJ2-7, with D maybe TRBD2 (6 bases). The CDR3 spans 15 residues. Germline lookup yields CDR1 LNHDA and CDR2 SQIVND (reference sequence). The V end was cut by 6 bases, the J end by 1 base, with 16 bases between. This chain's CDR3 is CASSASGLGSYEQYF. CDR3 bases: TGTGCCAGTAGCGCTTCGGGACTTGGGTCCTACGAGCAGTACTTC.

This chain joins TRBV18 and TRBJ1-2; D call uncertain. Germline assignment: CDR1 KGHSH and CDR2 LQKENI. V was shortened by 0 bases and J by 8 bases, with 7 bases between the two germline ends. The CDR3 loop spans 12 amino acids. CDR3: CASSPPEGGYTF. In DNA form, the CDR3 reads TGTGCCAGCTCACCACCTGAGGGCGGCTACACCTTC.

The rearrangement joins TRBV9 to TRBJ2-1, with D tentatively TRBD1 (7 bases). Germline V gene data show CDR1 as SGDLS and CDR2 as YYNGEE. This CDR3 comprises 19 residues. V was cut by 3 bases and J by 3 bases, with 25 bases left in between. The CDR3 sequence is CASSAKPGGSGWSYNEQFF. The CDR3 bases are TGTGCCAGCAGCGCCAAACCAGGGGGGTCTGGTTGGAGCTACAATGAGCAGTTCTTC. The full variable domain, in which reference TRBV9 and TRBJ2-1 provide the parts outside the CDR3, is DSGVTQTPKHLITATGQRVTLRCSPRSGDLSVYWYQQSLDQGLQFLIQYYNGEERAKGNILERFSAQQFPDLHSELNLSSLELGDSALYFCASSAKPGGSGWSYNEQFFGPGTRLTVL.